The text below deals with one T cell receptor (beta chain). The antigen is unknown. The sample belongs to a study of post-analysis software for immune sequencing data. General study points: Among roughly 5 TRBV segments more frequent in patients than controls were TRBV5-6, TRBV5-1 and TRBV20-1. A significant reduction in normalized Chao1 diversity was observed in multiple sclerosis patients versus controls.

Trimming cost V 10 bases and J 1 base, with 8 bases left between them. The CDR3 is 11 amino acids. Germline V CDR1 and CDR2: ENHRY, SYGVKD. Sequencing libraries made from TCR beta cDNA carried unique molecular identifiers. Each CDR3 protein is one row after TCRdb ran MiXCR on the PCR reads. The sample carries about 810,000 distinct CDR3 sequences, 53% recorded once. This chain uses TRBV10-3 with TRBJ2-7, with no clear D. The sample consisted of blood. This clonotype originated in a girl between 5 and 17 years old with multiple sclerosis. For the CDR3, the DNA is TGTGCCACGCGATGGTCCTACGAGCAGTACTTC. Translation: CATRWSYEQYF.